The 7 T cell receptor beta chains listed next were all sequenced from one sample in a study of response to subunit inactivated influenza vaccine. A single record per CDR3 protein comes from TCRdb applying MiXCR to the RT-PCR reads. Here the sample spans around 750,000 distinct CDR3 sequences, 21% being singletons. Sequencing was performed on PBMCs from blood, taken around 5 days after vaccination. The receptor set was obtained from a man in his fifties who received an inactivated influenza vaccine.

This clonotype was seen more than once but under ten times. The chain uses TRBV25-1 and TRBJ1-4; TRBD1 matches 7 bases. V gave up 10 bases and J gave up 7 bases; unmatched junction bases: 21. The CDR3 contains 17 residues. Germline CDR1 is MGHDK and CDR2 is SYGVNS. The CDR3 DNA is TGTGCCACCCAAAGGGGGCGAGGGGGCATCTTCGGTGAAAAACTGTTTTTT. As protein: CATQRGRGGIFGEKLFF. Variable domain in full (rest from reference TRBV25-1 and TRBJ1-4): EADIYQTPRYLVIGTGKKITLECSQTMGHDKMYWYQQDPGMELHLIHYSYGVNSTEKGDLSSESTVSRIRTEHFPLTLESARPSHTSQYLCATQRGRGGIFGEKLFFGSGTQLSVL.

The V call is TRBV5-6, the J call TRBJ2-7; 9 bases are shared with TRBD1. V was pared by 4 bases and J by 8 bases, with 7 bases of the junction left unmatched. CDR3 length: 13 residues. Germline V gene data show CDR1 as SGHDT and CDR2 as YYEEEE. The CDR3 nucleotides are TGTGCCAGCAGCCCTGGACAGGGGACAAAGCAGTACTTC. This codes for CASSPGQGTKQYF.

As for this clonotype: No DNA is shown, since the ends of the CDR3 on it are uncertain; the CDR3 is the one TCRdb lists. V is TRBV7-9 and J is TRBJ1-3. Germline CDR1 SEHNR, CDR2 FQNEAQ (reference sequence). The CDR3 spans 12 amino acids, including both terminal residues. This chain's CDR3 is CASSFGQGAIYF.

This clonotype was counted between two and nine times. The chain is built from TRBV6-5 and TRBJ2-1; 9 bases are a match to TRBD1. Germline-derived CDR1 and CDR2 are MNHEY and SVGAGI. This CDR3 region has 15 residues. V was pared by 4 bases and J by 12 bases, with 13 bases of the junction left unmatched. In nucleotides, the CDR3 is TGTGCCAGCAGTTTCCGGGACAGGGACCTGGGGGCGCAGTTCTTC. Its translation is CASSFRDRDLGAQFF.

The chain employs TRBV29-1 and TRBJ2-2; 10 positions match TRBD2. Looked up from germline, CDR1 is SQVTM and CDR2 is ANQGSEA. V gave up 4 bases and J gave up 4 bases; unmatched junction bases: 3. The CDR3 is made up of 14 amino acids. The CDR3 reads CSVGAGGGTGELFF. The CDR3 nucleotides read TGCAGCGTTGGAGCGGGAGGGGGCACCGGGGAGCTGTTTTTT.

The sample holds many counts of this clonotype. The chain employs TRBV11-2 and TRBJ2-1, with 9 bases lining up with TRBD2. The length of the CDR3 is 16 residues. Per the germline V gene, CDR1 is SGHAT and CDR2 is FQNNGV. Germline trimming cut 1 base from V and 2 bases from J; bases unmatched to any gene: 3. The CDR3, as DNA: TGTGCCAGCAGCTTAGCCGGCGGGAGGGCCTACAATGAGCAGTTCTTC. Its translation is CASSLAGGRAYNEQFF.

The genes are TRBV29-1 and TRBJ2-7; 7 positions match TRBD1. Trimming cost V 6 bases and J 3 bases; bases outside gene matches: 8. Germline V gene lookup returns CDR1 SQVTM and CDR2 ANQGSEA. This CDR3 region has 13 residues. CDR3 nucleotide sequence: TGCAGCGTCAGACAGGGCGCCGACTACGAGCAGTACTTC. As protein: CSVRQGADYEQYF.